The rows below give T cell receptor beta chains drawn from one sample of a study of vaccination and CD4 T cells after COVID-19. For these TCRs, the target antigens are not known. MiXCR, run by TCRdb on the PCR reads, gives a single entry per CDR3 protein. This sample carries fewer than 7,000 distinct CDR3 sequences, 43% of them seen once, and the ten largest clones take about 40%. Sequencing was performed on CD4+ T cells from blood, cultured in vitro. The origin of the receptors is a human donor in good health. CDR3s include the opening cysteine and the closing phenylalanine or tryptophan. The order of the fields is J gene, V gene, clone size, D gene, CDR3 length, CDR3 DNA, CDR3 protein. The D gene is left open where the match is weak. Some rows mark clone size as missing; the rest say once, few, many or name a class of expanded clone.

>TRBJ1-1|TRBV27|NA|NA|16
TGTGCCAGCAGTCAGTATATCCAGCAGGGTTCCGGCGAAGCTTTCTTT
CASSQYIQQGSGEAFF
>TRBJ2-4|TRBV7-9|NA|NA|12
TGTGCCAGCAGCTTAACAGAAAACATTCAGTACTTC
CASSLTENIQYF
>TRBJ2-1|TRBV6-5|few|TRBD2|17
TGTGCCAGCAGTTACTTTTCAGGACTAGCGGGGAGTGGTGAGCAGTTCTTC
CASSYFSGLAGSGEQFF
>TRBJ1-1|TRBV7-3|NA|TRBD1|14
TGTGCCAGCAGCTTAGGACAGGGGTACACTGAAGCTTTCTTT
CASSLGQGYTEAFF
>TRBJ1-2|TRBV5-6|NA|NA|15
TGTGCCAGCCACCTAATTGATGGGAGGGGCTATGGCTACACCTTC
CASHLIDGRGYGYTF
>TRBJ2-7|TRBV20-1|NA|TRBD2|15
TGCAGTGCTAGAGGGGGTAGCGGGGGGGCCGAGGAGCAGTACTTC
CSARGGSGGAEEQYF
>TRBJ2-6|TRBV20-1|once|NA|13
TGCAGTGCTACGCTAGCCGGGGCCAACGTCCTGACTTTC
CSATLAGANVLTF
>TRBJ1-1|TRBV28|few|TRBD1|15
TGTGCCAGCAGAGGGGACAGGAGGGTGAACACTGAAGCTTTCTTT
CASRGDRRVNTEAFF
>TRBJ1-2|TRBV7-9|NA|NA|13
TGTGCCAGCAGCTTAGGGCTAAACTATGGCTACACCTTC
CASSLGLNYGYTF
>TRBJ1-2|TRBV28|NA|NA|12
TGTGCCAGCAGTCGGACAGAATATGGCTACACCTTC
CASSRTEYGYTF
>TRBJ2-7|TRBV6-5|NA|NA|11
TGTGCCAGCAGTTACTCATCCGAGCAGTACTTC
CASSYSSEQYF
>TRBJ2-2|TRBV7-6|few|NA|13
TGTGCCAGCAGCTTAGGCCGTGCCGGGGAGCTGTTTTTT
CASSLGRAGELFF
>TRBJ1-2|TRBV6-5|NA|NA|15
TGTGCCAGCAGTTACGGATTAACCGAGGACTATGGCTACACCTTC
CASSYGLTEDYGYTF
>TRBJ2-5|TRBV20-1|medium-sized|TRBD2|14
TGCAGTGCTAGACAAGCGGGGGGTAAGGAGACCCAGTACTTC
CSARQAGGKETQYF
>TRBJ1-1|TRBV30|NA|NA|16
TGTGCCTGGAAGTGGGCGTCGGGCGGCGGGGGCACTGAAGCTTTCTTT
CAWKWASGGGGTEAFF
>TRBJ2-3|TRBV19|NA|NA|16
TGTGCCAGTAGTCGCACGGGGGACGAAAGCACAGATACGCAGTATTTT
CASSRTGDESTDTQYF
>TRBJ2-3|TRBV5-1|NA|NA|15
TGCGCCAGCAGCCCTCAGGCATTAAGCACAGATACGCAGTATTTT
CASSPQALSTDTQYF
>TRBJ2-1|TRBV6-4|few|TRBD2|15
TGTGCCAGCAGTGAAGGGACTAGCGGGGGGGGTGAGCAGTTCTTC
CASSEGTSGGGEQFF
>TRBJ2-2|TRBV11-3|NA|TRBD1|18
TGTGCCAGCAGCTTAGATCTATCCGGGACAGAGCACACCGGGGAGCTGTTTTTT
CASSLDLSGTEHTGELFF
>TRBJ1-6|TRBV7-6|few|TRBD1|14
TGTGCCAGCAGCCCAGGGGGTCGGGGTTCACCCCTCCACTTT
CASSPGGRGSPLHF
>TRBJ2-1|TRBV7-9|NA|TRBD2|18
TGTGCCAGCAGCCCTAGGGCTAGCGGGGAGAGCTCCTACAATGAGCAGTTCTTC
CASSPRASGESSYNEQFF
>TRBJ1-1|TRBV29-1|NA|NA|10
TGCAGCGTTGCCAACACTGAAGCTTTCTTT
CSVANTEAFF
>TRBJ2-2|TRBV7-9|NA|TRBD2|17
TGTGCCAGCAGCCACCGCCAGGCGGGGGGGGTGGCCGGGGAGCTGTTTTTT
CASSHRQAGGVAGELFF
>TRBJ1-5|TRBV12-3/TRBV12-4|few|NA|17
TGTGCCAGCAGTTTTGGGCAGGGCCTACCTAGCAATCAGCCCCAGCATTTT
CASSFGQGLPSNQPQHF
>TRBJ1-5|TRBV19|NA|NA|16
TGTGCCAGTAATTTGGGCACATTAGATAGCAATCAGCCCCAGCATTTT
CASNLGTLDSNQPQHF
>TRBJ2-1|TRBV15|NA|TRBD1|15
TGTGCCACCAGCGCCCGGGACAGGGGGCTTAATGAGCAGTTCTTC
CATSARDRGLNEQFF
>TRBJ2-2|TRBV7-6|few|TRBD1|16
TGTGCCAGCAGCTTATGGAGACAGGGGAACACCGGGGAGCTGTTTTTT
CASSLWRQGNTGELFF
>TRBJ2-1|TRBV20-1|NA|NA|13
TGCAGTGCTAAAGCAGGGGCCGACAATGAGCAGTTCTTC
CSAKAGADNEQFF
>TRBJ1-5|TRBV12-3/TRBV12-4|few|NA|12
TGTGCCAGCAGCCGGGAGCATAAGCCCCAGCATTTT
CASSREHKPQHF
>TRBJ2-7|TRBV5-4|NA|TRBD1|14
TGTGCCAGCAGCTTGGCAGGGGGCGCGATCGAGCAGTACTTC
CASSLAGGAIEQYF
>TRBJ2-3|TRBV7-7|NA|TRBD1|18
TGTGCTAGCAGCCTCTCCCCGCCAGGGACAGGGGATCCAGATACGCAGTATTTT
CASSLSPPGTGDPDTQYF
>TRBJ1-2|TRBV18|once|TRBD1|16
TGTGCCAGCTCACCACCCTGGGGACAGGGGGAAGATGGCTACACCTTC
CASSPPWGQGEDGYTF
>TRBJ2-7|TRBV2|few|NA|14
TGTGCCAGTATCTCAGGGTGGGGACTCTACGAGCAGTACTTC
CASISGWGLYEQYF
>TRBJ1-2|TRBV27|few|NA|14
TGTGCCAGCAGTCCTGAGACCGGGACGGATGGCTACACCTTC
CASSPETGTDGYTF
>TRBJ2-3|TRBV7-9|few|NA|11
TGTGCCAGCAGCCACCCGGATACGCAGTATTTT
CASSHPDTQYF
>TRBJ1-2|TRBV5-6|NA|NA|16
TGTGCCAGCAGCTTCCCCGTGGGGAGTATGGGATATGGCTACACCTTC
CASSFPVGSMGYGYTF
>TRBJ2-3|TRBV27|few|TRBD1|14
TGTGCCACGGCGCCGGACAGGGGAACAGATACGCAGTATTTT
CATAPDRGTDTQYF
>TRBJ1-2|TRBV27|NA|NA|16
TGTGCCAGCACGGCGGGGACCGAGGGGGTGGTAAGAAGCTACACCTTC
CASTAGTEGVVRSYTF
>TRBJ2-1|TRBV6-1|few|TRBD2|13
TGTGCCAGCAGTACTAGCGGCTACAATGAGCAGTTCTTC
CASSTSGYNEQFF
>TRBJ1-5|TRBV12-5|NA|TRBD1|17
TGTGCTAGTGGTTTGGGCTTAGGACAGGGGACGGGACAGCCCCAGCATTTT
CASGLGLGQGTGQPQHF